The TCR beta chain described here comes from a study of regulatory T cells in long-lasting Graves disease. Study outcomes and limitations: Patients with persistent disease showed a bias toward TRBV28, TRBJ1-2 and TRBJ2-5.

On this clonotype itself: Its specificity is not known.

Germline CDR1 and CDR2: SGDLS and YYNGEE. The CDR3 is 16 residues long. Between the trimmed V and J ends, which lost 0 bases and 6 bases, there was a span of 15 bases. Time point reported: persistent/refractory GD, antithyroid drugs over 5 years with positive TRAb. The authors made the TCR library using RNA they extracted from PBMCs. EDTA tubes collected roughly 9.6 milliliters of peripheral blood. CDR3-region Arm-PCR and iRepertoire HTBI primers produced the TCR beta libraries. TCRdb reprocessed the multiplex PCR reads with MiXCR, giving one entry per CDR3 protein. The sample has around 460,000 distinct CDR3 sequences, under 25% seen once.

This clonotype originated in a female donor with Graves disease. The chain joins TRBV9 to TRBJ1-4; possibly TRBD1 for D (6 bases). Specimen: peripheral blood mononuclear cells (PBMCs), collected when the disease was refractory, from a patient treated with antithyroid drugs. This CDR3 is CASSVATGRGYEKLFF. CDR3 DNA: TGTGCCAGCAGCGTAGCTACAGGGAGGGGGTATGAAAAACTGTTTTTT.